The present T cell receptor (beta chain) was sequenced within a study of T cells in Graves' hyperthyroidism and ophthalmopathy. Study-level points and caveats: Expanded thyroid clonotypes (above 0.001) were mostly also found in blood. In simple terms, a model built on 13 V-J features told ophthalmopathy apart from stable hyperthyroidism.

RNA transcripts were the template for amplifying TCR beta CDR3 regions. The HTBI set primed first-round TCR CDR3 RT-PCR. TCRdb reanalysed the multiplex PCR reads using MiXCR and keeps one entry per CDR3 protein. This table has hundreds of thousands of distinct CDR3 sequences, more than 20% appearing once. On this clonotype: The antigen remains undetermined. This sequence may be a read error, since a much larger clone differs from it by one base.

With 3 bases clipped from V and 5 bases from J, the junction kept 5 bases outside the gene matches. This CDR3 has 13 amino acids. Germline values: CDR1 DFQATT, CDR2 SNEGSKA (reference sequence). Used for diagnoses were clinical symptoms, serum thyroxine and TRAb, thyroid ultrasound and orbital computed tomography. What was sequenced was blood. The chain recombines TRBV20-1 with TRBJ2-5; 8 bases map to TRBD2. This TCR came from a man in his thirties or forties with Graves' ophthalmopathy. CDR3 nucleotide sequence: TGCAGTGCTAGTCAGACTAGCGAGGAGACCCAGTACTTC. As protein: CSASQTSEETQYF.